This T cell receptor beta chain was identified in a study of shared clonotypes between healthy human individuals. General study results and limits: It was expected that sequencing depth would affect clonotype sharing among donors.

Concerning this clone: Its matching antigen is unknown.

Donors, without exception, were Caucasian adults residing in Nashville, Tennessee. V was shortened by 6 bases and J by 7 bases, with 12 bases between the two germline ends. The CDR3 length is 12 residues. Germline CDR1 reads SNHLY; CDR2 reads FYNNEI. Only in-frame clones appear in the TCRdb table, and some are missing; sequencing was by immunoSEQ multiplex PCR. The sample has over a million clones; about 98% are singletons. This chain connects TRBV2 to TRBJ1-1; no definite D call. Source material: naive CD4+ T cells sorted from blood. Subset defined: CD45RA+ positively selected. The receptor was derived from a man aged 25-45 years in good health. The DNA of the CDR3 is TGTGCCAGCAGCCCGACGCTAGGTGAAGCTTTCTTT. Its translation is CASSPTLGEAFF.